Below, 8 T cell receptor beta chains from the same sample are listed, as sequenced in a study of blood T cell repertoires in COVID-19. Here immunoSEQ multiplex PCR was the method, and the copy in TCRdb shows in-frame clones only, minus some. This sample carries some 50,000 clones, 70% to 90% of them seen once, and the ten largest clones take around a sixth. What was sequenced was peripheral blood. The receptor source for this set is a human donor in a cohort sampled during active COVID-19. The donor label of this sample is uncertain.

Relative to its sample, this clone is medium-sized (0.01 to 0.1%). The chain couples TRBV12-3 or TRBV12-4 to TRBJ2-1; no clear D. With 5 bases removed from V and 8 bases from J, the gap between germline ends came to 7 bases. This CDR3 spans 11 amino acids. The CDR3 DNA follows: TGTGCCAGCAGTGCAGGTCATGAGCAGTTCTTC. Amino acids: CASSAGHEQFF.

This chain links TRBV5-5 with TRBJ2-4; D might be TRBD2 (6 bases). There are 14 residues in the CDR3. Trimming removed 3 bases from V and 6 bases from J, with 13 bases in between. CDR1 is SGHKS and CDR2 is YYEKEE in the germline V gene (reference sequence). In nucleotides, the CDR3 is TGTGCCAGCAGCTCCGGGACTTTAGGAAACATTCAGTACTTC. Its translation: CASSSGTLGNIQYF.

This rearrangement joins TRBV27 to TRBJ1-6; D gene ambiguous. The CDR3 has 16 residues. Germline V CDR1 and CDR2: MNHEY, SMNVEV (reference sequence). The V end lost 4 bases, the J end lost 3 bases, and 13 bases lay between the germline ends. This CDR3 is CASSSPIRDYNSPLHF. The CDR3 DNA reads TGTGCCAGCAGTTCACCAATTCGAGACTATAATTCACCCCTCCACTTT.

V and J are TRBV6-5 and TRBJ2-5; weak D call: TRBD1 (6 bases). The germline CDR1 and CDR2 sequences are MNHEY and SVGAGI. V was shortened by 6 bases and J by 3 bases, with 14 bases between the two germline ends. The CDR3 is 14 residues long. The DNA of the CDR3 is TGTGCCAGCAGCCCAAGGACAGTGAAAGAGACCCAGTACTTC. Protein: CASSPRTVKETQYF.

J is TRBJ2-3 and V is TRBV3-1 (or the pseudogene TRBV3-2); D is uncertain. V lost 3 bases, J lost 0 bases, and 7 bases lay in between. Looked up from germline, CDR1 is LGHDT and CDR2 is YNNKEL (reference sequence). The CDR3 has 14 amino acids. The CDR3 sequence is CASSQTPSTDTQYF. Written as DNA, the CDR3 is TGTGCCAGCAGCCAGACTCCTAGCACAGATACGCAGTATTTT.

The chain combines TRBV3-1 (or the pseudogene TRBV3-2) with TRBJ1-2, with D perhaps TRBD1 (5 bases). The CDR3 is 15 residues long. Trimming took 1 base from V and 1 from J, leaving 10 bases between them. Germline lookup yields CDR1 LGHDT and CDR2 YNNKEL (reference sequence). CDR3: CASSQGDRINYGYTF. The CDR3, as DNA: TGTGCCAGCAGCCAAGGCGACAGAATTAACTATGGCTACACCTTC.

CDR3 residues: CASNPRGTILPKNIQYF. The CDR3 nucleotides are TGTGCCAGCAACCCCAGGGGGACCATACTACCCAAAAACATTCAGTACTTC. The J gene is TRBJ2-4, the V gene TRBV4-2; TRBD1 aligns across 7 bases. V was clipped by 7 bases and J by 2 bases; unmatched bases: 14. The V gene's germline CDR1 is LGHNA and CDR2 YNFKEQ. CDR3 size: 17 residues.

The chain joins TRBV5-8 to TRBJ2-1; D is uncertain. This CDR3 is 15 amino acids long. V lost 7 bases to trimming and J lost 1 base, with 15 bases between them. Looked up from germline, CDR1 is SGHTS and CDR2 is YDEGEE. The CDR3 region has the DNA TGTGCCAGCTGTGAGCGTGCTTTTTCCTACAATGAGCAGTTCTTC. It specifies CASCERAFSYNEQFF. The full variable domain, with the rest looked up from reference TRBV5-8 and TRBJ2-1, is EAGVTQSPTHLIKTRGQQATLRCSPISGHTSVYWYQQALGLGLQFLLWYDEGEERNRGNFPPRFSGRQFPNYSSELNVNALELEDSALYLCASCERAFSYNEQFFGPGTRLTVL.